A selection of T cell receptor beta chains follows, all from one sample in a study of T cells in Graves' hyperthyroidism and ophthalmopathy. From the multiplex PCR reads, TCRdb called clonotypes with MiXCR, one entry per CDR3 protein. Here the sample spans roughly 510,000 distinct CDR3 sequences, around 43% being singletons. What was sequenced was peripheral blood or thyroid tissue (not recorded which). The receptors were gathered from an adult woman with Graves' disease, either hyperthyroidism or ophthalmopathy (not recorded which). CDR3s include the opening cysteine and the closing phenylalanine or tryptophan. A D gene is named only where the DNA matches it firmly. Expanded clones are given a class, and other clones once, few, many or no size at all.

>NA|TRBV7-9|NA|TRBJ1-4
TGTGCCAGCAGCCTAGAGAGGGGCAGCGTCCGTTTTGAAAAACTGTTTTTT
CASSLERGSVRFEKLFF
>NA|TRBV11-2|few|TRBJ1-6
TGTGCCAGCAGCAGGGACCCACAGTTCCCCCTCCACTTT
CASSRDPQFPLHF
>NA|TRBV14|many|TRBJ2-2
TGTGCCAGCAGCCAAGTATGGGGGACCGGGGAGCTGTTTTTT
CASSQVWGTGELFF
>NA|TRBV19|many|TRBJ1-2
TGTGCCAGTAGTTCCGGGGGCCACTATGGCTACACCTTC
CASSSGGHYGYTF
>TRBD1|TRBV7-9|few|TRBJ1-1
TGTGCCAGCAGCTTACACAGGGGAGTCACTGAAGCTTTCTTT
CASSLHRGVTEAFF
>NA|TRBV12-3/TRBV12-4|many|TRBJ2-7
TGTGCCACCGCCAAAACAGGGTCCTACGAGCAGTACTTC
CATAKTGSYEQYF
>NA|TRBV7-9|NA|TRBJ1-6
TGTGCCAGCAGCGGTAAACCCCTCCACTTT
CASSGKPLHF
>NA|TRBV5-1|NA|TRBJ1-2
TGCGCCAGCAGCTTGGCGGGGGCAGATGGCTACACCTTC
CASSLAGADGYTF
>NA|TRBV20-1|many|TRBJ1-2
TGCAGTGCTATCCCCCTTCAGGGATCCTATGGCTACACCTTC
CSAIPLQGSYGYTF
>NA|TRBV16|NA|TRBJ1-5
TGTGCCAGCAGCCAAAAGGGGGTAGGTCAGCCCCAGCATTTT
CASSQKGVGQPQHF
>TRBD2|TRBV5-1|NA|TRBJ2-5
TGCGCCTCTCACCCGGAACCTAGCGGGATGTATGAGACCCAGTACTTC
CASHPEPSGMYETQYF
>NA|TRBV10-3|NA|TRBJ1-5
TGTGCCATCAGTGAACAGACCGAGAATCAGCCCCAGCATTTT
CAISEQTENQPQHF
>NA|TRBV2|NA|TRBJ2-5
TGCGCCAGCAGACCCGGGACAACCGGTGAGACCCAGTACTTC
CASRPGTTGETQYF
>NA|TRBV29-1|NA|TRBJ1-1
TGCAGCGGACGGGAGAACACTGAAGCTTTCTTT
CSGRENTEAFF
>TRBD1|TRBV10-2|NA|TRBJ1-5
TGCGCCAGCAGGTCCGGGACAGAAATCTCACCCCAGCATTTT
CASRSGTEISPQHF
>TRBD1|TRBV2|NA|TRBJ2-6
TGTGCCAGCAGTGAATACAGGGGCAACATCTCTGGGGCCAACGTCCTGACTTTC
CASSEYRGNISGANVLTF
>NA|TRBV2|NA|TRBJ1-6
TGTGCCAGCAGTGTTTCGGGGGCGCTTAATTCACCCCTCCACTTT
CASSVSGALNSPLHF
>TRBD1|TRBV10-2|many|TRBJ2-7
TGCGCCAGCAGTGAGTCGAAGTCGCGGGGCAGGGGGCGAAGCGAGCAGTACTTC
CASSESKSRGRGRSEQYF
>NA|TRBV29-1|once|TRBJ1-2
TGCAGCGTTCCAGGGGATAACTATGGCTACACCTTC
CSVPGDNYGYTF
>TRBD1|TRBV11-2|NA|TRBJ1-1
TGTGCCAGCAGAAGGACAGGCAGCCCTACTGAAGCTTTCTTT
CASRRTGSPTEAFF
>NA|TRBV2|many|TRBJ1-1
TGTGCCAGCAGTGGGGTCCCTGAGGGGGTGGCTTTCTTT
CASSGVPEGVAFF
>NA|TRBV7-2|NA|TRBJ1-1
TGTGCCAGCAGCTCTAAGTACACTGAAGCTTTCTTT
CASSSKYTEAFF
>TRBD1|TRBV20-1|many|TRBJ2-7
TGCAGTGTACCGGGACAGGTGCCCTACGAGCAGTACTTC
CSVPGQVPYEQYF
>TRBD2|TRBV20-1|NA|TRBJ2-2
TGCAGTGCTCGGGGACTAGCGGGGGCGAACACCGGGGAGCTGTTTTTT
CSARGLAGANTGELFF
>NA|TRBV11-2|many|TRBJ2-5
TGTGCCAGCAGCTTAGACAGAGCAGAGACCCAGTACTTC
CASSLDRAETQYF
>NA|TRBV7-9|NA|TRBJ1-2
TGTGCCAGCAGCTTAGCTGCAGGGCTATATGGCTACACCTTC
CASSLAAGLYGYTF
>NA|TRBV7-3|few|TRBJ2-7
TGTGCCAGCAGCATCACTCCGACGGACGAGCAGTACTTC
CASSITPTDEQYF
>NA|TRBV10-3|NA|TRBJ1-4
TGTGCCATCAGTGAGTACAAGACGGGCAATGAAAAACTGTTTTTT
CAISEYKTGNEKLFF
>TRBD2|TRBV12-3/TRBV12-4|many|TRBJ2-5
TGTGCCAGCACTCCCGGGGGGGCACAAGAGACCCAGTACTTC
CASTPGGAQETQYF
>TRBD2|TRBV20-1|NA|TRBJ2-7
TGCAGTGCTAGAGTAGAAGCGGGAGGTCCCGAGCAGTACTTC
CSARVEAGGPEQYF
>NA|TRBV9|NA|TRBJ2-5
TGTACCAGCAGCGTAGGGCACGTGGAGACCCAGTACTTC
CTSSVGHVETQYF